These 20 T cell receptor beta chains were all obtained from the same sample, sequenced in a study of CD8+CD57+ T cells in acquired aplastic anemia. Genomic DNA provided the template from which TCR beta VDJ and CDR3 profiles were obtained. Using its own MiXCR run on the reads, TCRdb lists one record per CDR3 protein. This sample yields approximately 150,000 distinct CDR3 sequences, of which approximately 44% are seen a single time; about 2.9% belongs to the top ten. Sequencing was done on patients that had shown CD8+CD57+ cell expansion by flow cytometry. The sample consisted of sorted CD4+, CD8+, or CD8+CD57+ T cells (not recorded which) from PBMCs. These receptors originate from a human donor with aplastic anemia.

In regard to this clonotype: A read error may be the cause here, since a much bigger clone is one base away. The V call is TRBV6-1, the J call TRBJ2-7; 7 bases map to TRBD1. Germline V CDR1 and CDR2: MNHNS, SASEGT. The CDR3 is 16 residues long. Trimming at V came to 1 base and at J to 2 bases, leaving 8 bases not matched to a gene. CDR3 region: CASSEGYGQAPYEQYF. CDR3 sequence (DNA): TGTGCCAGCAGTGAAGGCTACGGACAGGCCCCCTACGAGCAGTACTTC.

This clonotype was seen only once. The genes are TRBV24-1 and TRBJ2-7; 10 nucleotides line up with TRBD2. This CDR3 comprises 15 residues. V was clipped by 4 bases and J by 2 bases; unmatched bases: 4. From germline, CDR1 is KGHDR and CDR2 SFDVKD. The CDR3 DNA follows: TGTGCCACCAGTGACAAACTAGCGGGGCCCTACGAGCAGTACTTC. It yields the protein CATSDKLAGPYEQYF.

This rearrangement joins TRBV12-5 to TRBJ2-3; no definite D call. Germline CDR1 reads LGHNT; CDR2 reads FRNRAP. The CDR3 length is 14 residues. V lost 6 bases and J lost 2, with 12 bases in between. The DNA for the CDR3 is TGTGCTAGTGGCCCTCTCCCCCACACAGATACGCAGTATTTT. Amino acids: CASGPLPHTDTQYF.

This clonotype has more than one count but fewer than ten. The chain links TRBV6-2 or TRBV6-3 to TRBJ2-1; perhaps TRBD2 as D (7 bases). CDR3 length equals 16 residues. Per the germline V gene, CDR1 is MNHEY and CDR2 is SVGEGT. The V end was cut by 4 bases, the J end by 7 bases, with 20 bases between. CDR3 bases: TGTGCCAGCAGTTCCCAGTGGGGGGGGGGCAGAAATGAGCAGTTCTTC. The encoded protein is CASSSQWGGGRNEQFF.

There are a few counts of this clonotype. The chain is built from TRBV27 and TRBJ1-1; TRBD1 matches 8 bases. The CDR3 is 14 amino acids. Looked up from germline, CDR1 is MNHEY and CDR2 is SMNVEV (reference sequence). J was trimmed by 3 bases and V by 6 bases; bases with no gene match: 6. CDR3 sequence: CASSLVDRDTEAFF. The CDR3 nucleotides are TGTGCCAGCAGCTTAGTGGACAGGGACACTGAAGCTTTCTTT.

This rearrangement joins TRBV24-1 to TRBJ1-2; D remains ambiguous. Trimming pared 6 bases from V and 0 bases from J, leaving 10 bases between. CDR3 length: 14 residues. Germline V gene data show CDR1 as KGHDR and CDR2 as SFDVKD. DNA of the CDR3: TGTGCCACCAGTCTAGCGAGTACTAACTATGGCTACACCTTC. This gives the protein CATSLASTNYGYTF.

This clonotype was detected once. The conserved phenylalanine or tryptophan is not found at the CDR3 terminus, so this likely reflects a read error. The J gene is TRBJ1-2, the V gene TRBV25-1; weak D call: TRBD1 (5 bases). The CDR3 consists of 12 residues. The germline CDR1 and CDR2 sequences are MGHDK and SYGVNS. V was cut by 8 bases and J by 6 bases, with 13 bases left in between. For the CDR3, the DNA is TGTGCCAGCCGAACGGGGGGAGATGGCTACACCTCC. Translating it yields CASRTGGDGYTS.

At least ten counts were recorded for this clonotype. The missing conserved phenylalanine or tryptophan at the end of this CDR3 makes a read error likely. The limits of the CDR3 on the DNA are not certain, so only TCRdb's listed CDR3 is given. The V gene is TRBV6-5, the J gene TRBJ2-5; the D call TRBD2 from the table was never checked on the DNA. Germline CDR1 is MNHEY and CDR2 is SVGAGI. The length of the CDR3 is 13 amino acids, counting both ends. The CDR3 protein is CASAKTSGGPLLT.

As regards this clonotype: This may arise from a read error, as a much more abundant clone is one base away. This is likely a read error, given that the CDR3 carries no conserved phenylalanine or tryptophan at its end. The V call is TRBV12-3 or TRBV12-4, the J call TRBJ1-5; maybe TRBD1 (5 bases). Deletions cut 8 bases from V and 2 bases from J, with 10 bases between. The CDR3 runs 13 residues. In DNA, the CDR3 is TGTGCCAGCCGTCGGGGGGGCAATCAGCCCCAGCATTCT. Protein product: CASRRGGNQPQHS.

Comments on this clonotype: Just one base apart from a much larger clone, this may be a read error. The V and J genes are TRBV7-9 and TRBJ2-2; possible D gene TRBD1, 6 bases. The CDR3 is 14 residues long. CDR1 and CDR2 (germline): SEHNR, FQNEAQ (reference sequence). The CDR3 nucleotides are TGTGCCAGCAGCCTCGCGACAGGATCCGGGAAGCTGTTTTTT. The encoded protein is CASSLATGSGKLFF.

As concerns this clonotype: One end of the junction fails to match germline, which may point to a read error. V gene TRBV24-1 combines with J gene TRBJ2-5, with D perhaps matching TRBD1 or TRBD2 (5 bases each). CDR3 length: 12 amino acids. Germline loops: CDR1 KGHDR, CDR2 SFDVKD. CDR3 bases: TGTGCCAGCAGTGAAGGGGAGGAGACCCAGTACTTC. It yields the protein CASSEGEETQYF.

CDR3 amino acids: CSAHGVNEQFF. Here the CDR3 DNA reads TGCAGTGCTCACGGGGTTAATGAGCAGTTCTTC. The rearrangement joins TRBV20-1 to TRBJ2-1, with D maybe TRBD2 (5 bases). Germline V gene sequence: CDR1 DFQATT, CDR2 SNEGSKA (reference sequence). Trimming removed 5 bases at V and 7 bases at J, with 9 bases between. The CDR3 is made up of 11 amino acids.

This clonotype was recorded once. A much more abundant neighbour one base away suggests this may be a read error. The chain employs TRBV6-1 and TRBJ2-1; possible D gene TRBD2, 5 bases. The germline CDR1 and CDR2 sequences are MNHNS and SASEGT. This CDR3 has 13 amino acids. CDR3 in DNA: TGTGCCAGCAGCCAAACTAGGGTCAATGAGCAGCTCTTC. Protein sequence: CASSQTRVNEQLF.

Of note for this clonotype: Without the conserved terminal phenylalanine or tryptophan, this CDR3 likely stems from a read error. It is unclear where the CDR3 begins or ends on the DNA, so no DNA is shown, and the CDR3 is as TCRdb lists it. V usage is TRBV10-3 and J usage is TRBJ1-3. The CDR3 contains 9 residues when both ends are counted. The germline CDR1 and CDR2 sequences are ENHRY and SYGVKD. The CDR3 here is CAISEISDT.

V and J are TRBV10-3 and TRBJ2-1; possible D gene TRBD1, 6 bases. The CDR3 is made up of 16 amino acids. The germline CDR1 and CDR2 sequences are ENHRY and SYGVKD. Deletions cut 7 bases from V and 6 bases from J, with 22 bases between. CDR3 residues: CAINTGTHGAFNEQFF. The CDR3 bases are TGTGCCATCAATACCGGGACACACGGCGCATTCAATGAGCAGTTCTTC.

On this clonotype: A read error may be the cause here, since a much bigger clone is one base away. The chain combines TRBV5-5 with TRBJ2-7, with a possible D match to TRBD1 (5 bases). The V and J ends lost 4 bases and 7 bases respectively, with 15 bases between them. Germline assignment: CDR1 SGHKS and CDR2 YYEKEE (reference sequence). This CDR3 is built from 13 residues. CDR3 loop: CASSLLERGEQYV. CDR3 nucleotides: TGTGCCAGCAGCCTCCTTGAAAGGGGAGAGCAGTACGTC.

The chain uses TRBV10-3 and TRBJ2-5; TRBD1 agrees at 8 bases. The CDR3 is made up of 14 amino acids. Germline CDR1 ENHRY, CDR2 SYGVKD. V was clipped by 10 bases and J by 0 bases; unmatched bases: 7. The CDR3 spells CATQGDRYQETQYF. In DNA, the CDR3 is TGTGCCACCCAAGGGGACAGGTACCAAGAGACCCAGTACTTC.

The chain links TRBV10-3 to TRBJ1-3, with D possibly being TRBD1 (5 bases). With 6 bases removed from V and 4 bases from J, the gap between germline ends came to 19 bases. This CDR3 is built from 16 residues. CDR1 is ENHRY, CDR2 SYGVKD, per germline. The CDR3 region is CAIRAPDGRVGNTIYF. For the CDR3, the DNA is TGTGCCATCAGAGCTCCAGATGGCAGGGTAGGAAACACCATATATTTT.

This clonotype has ten or more counts. The chain has TRBV5-1 and TRBJ1-1; 9 positions match TRBD1. In germline, CDR1 is SGHRS, CDR2 YFSETQ. V shed 4 bases and J 8 bases; nucleotides not matched to a gene: 6. The CDR3 length is 13 residues. The CDR3: CASSPAGTGEAFF. As DNA, the CDR3 is TGCGCCAGCAGCCCCGCAGGGACAGGGGAAGCTTTCTTT.

J is TRBJ2-2 and V is TRBV19, with TRBD1 matching over 8 bases. Germline CDR1 is LNHDA and CDR2 is SQIVND (reference sequence). CDR3 length: 15 amino acids. The V gene end was trimmed by 1 base and the J gene end by 5 bases; junction bases not matched to a gene: 3. CDR3 in amino acids: CASSIGRTGTGELFF. As DNA, the CDR3 is TGTGCCAGTAGTATAGGTCGGACAGGGACCGGGGAGCTGTTTTTT.